One and the same sample provided the 8 T cell receptor beta chains below, sequenced in a study of T cell responses to AZD1222 COVID-19 vaccine. Sequencing was performed with immunoSEQ multiplex PCR; in TCRdb, only in-frame clones are kept and a portion is missing. The sample records fewer than 150,000 clones, around 85% being singletons. Sequencing used peripheral blood, obtained on day 0 of AZD1222 vaccination. The receptors shown here come from an adult in good health.

This chain uses TRBV2 with TRBJ2-7; D is unresolved. The CDR3 consists of 12 residues. V lost 8 bases to trimming and J lost 6 bases, with 14 bases between them. Looked up from germline, CDR1 is SNHLY and CDR2 is FYNNEI. CDR3 protein: CASSDDLGEQYF. Here the CDR3 DNA reads TGTGCCAGCTCGGACGACCTCGGCGAGCAGTACTTC.

This sequence joins TRBV10-3 and TRBJ2-1; the match to TRBD1 covers 8 bases. Germline trimming cut 6 bases from V and 8 bases from J; bases unmatched to any gene: 15. The germline V gene has CDR1 ENHRY and CDR2 SYGVKD. The CDR3 covers 16 residues. CDR3 DNA sequence: TGTGCCATCAGAACCCCCCGACAGGGGAGCGGCCATGAGCAGTTCTTC. Encoded protein: CAIRTPRQGSGHEQFF.

The chain combines TRBV24-1 with TRBJ2-6; TRBD1 matches 8 bases. The CDR3 is 16 residues long. In germline, CDR1 is KGHDR, CDR2 SFDVKD. With V trimmed by 3 bases and J by 4 bases, 4 bases remained unmatched. Here the CDR3 DNA reads TGTGCCACCAGTGATGCGGACAGGGCGGGGGCCAACGTCCTGACTTTC. Translated: CATSDADRAGANVLTF.

CDR3 nucleotide sequence: TGTGCCAGCAGCCCGATCTGGCAGCCCCTCTCCTACGAGCAGTACTTC. Amino acid sequence: CASSPIWQPLSYEQYF. The chain recombines TRBV5-6 with TRBJ2-7; D remains ambiguous. V lost 4 bases to trimming and J lost 0 bases, with 17 bases between them. Germline loops: CDR1 SGHDT, CDR2 YYEEEE. The CDR3 has 16 residues.

V is TRBV27 and J is TRBJ1-1; possible D gene TRBD1, 5 bases. The CDR3 runs to 14 residues. V was shortened by 5 bases and J by 4 bases, with 14 bases between the two germline ends. CDR1 and CDR2 (germline): MNHEY, SMNVEV (reference sequence). The CDR3 DNA reads TGTGCCAGCAGTCCAGGGTTTAAGGGCACTGAAGCTTTCTTT. It encodes CASSPGFKGTEAFF.

V usage is TRBV19 and J usage is TRBJ2-7, with D possibly being TRBD1 or TRBD2 (5 bases each). V shed 5 bases and J shed 3 bases, with 14 bases lying between them. Germline assignment: CDR1 LNHDA and CDR2 SQIVND (reference sequence). This CDR3 region has 14 residues. The CDR3 loop reads CASSARDGVYEQYF. The CDR3 nucleotides read TGTGCCAGTAGTGCCCGGGACGGGGTCTACGAGCAGTACTTC.

The chain links TRBV9 to TRBJ2-1; 9 bases map to TRBD2. The germline V gene has CDR1 SGDLS and CDR2 YYNGEE. This CDR3 is 15 amino acids long. The junction had 4 bases not matched to a gene; V was cut back by 3 bases and J by 3 bases. The CDR3 sequence: CASSEGAGGYNEQFF. The CDR3 DNA is TGTGCCAGCAGCGAGGGAGCGGGGGGCTACAATGAGCAGTTCTTC.

V usage is TRBV5-3 and J usage is TRBJ2-4, with D hard to call. Being an ORF, TRBV5-3 has a function that is uncertain. CDR3 length equals 14 residues. V dropped 0 bases and J dropped 4 bases, with 8 bases sitting between them. As DNA, the CDR3 is TGTGCCAGAAGCTTGGGGGCGGAGAAAAACATTCAGTACTTC. Translating it yields CARSLGAEKNIQYF.